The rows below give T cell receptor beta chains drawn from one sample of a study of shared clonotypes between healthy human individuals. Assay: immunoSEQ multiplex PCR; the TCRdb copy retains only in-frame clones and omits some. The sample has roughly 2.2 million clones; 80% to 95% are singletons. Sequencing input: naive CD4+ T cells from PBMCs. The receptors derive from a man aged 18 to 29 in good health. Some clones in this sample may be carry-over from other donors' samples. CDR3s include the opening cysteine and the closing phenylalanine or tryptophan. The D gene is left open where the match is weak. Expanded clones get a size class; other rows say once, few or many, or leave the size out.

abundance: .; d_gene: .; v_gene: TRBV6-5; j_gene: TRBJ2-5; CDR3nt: TGTGCCAGCAGTATAAACAGGCGACAAGAGACCCAGTACTTC; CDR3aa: CASSINRRQETQYF
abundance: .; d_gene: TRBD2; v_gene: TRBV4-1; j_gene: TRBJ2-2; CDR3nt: TGCGCCAGCAGCCTCCGGGGGGAAAACACCGGGGAGCTGTTTTTT; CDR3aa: CASSLRGENTGELFF
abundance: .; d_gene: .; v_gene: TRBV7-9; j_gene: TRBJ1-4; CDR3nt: TGTGCCAGCAGCTTAGACCTCGGCGGTGAAAAACTGTTTTTT; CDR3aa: CASSLDLGGEKLFF
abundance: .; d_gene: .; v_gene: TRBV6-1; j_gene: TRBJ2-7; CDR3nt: TGTGCCAGCACCCTGGTGGGGTTCGACGAGCAGTACTTC; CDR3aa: CASTLVGFDEQYF
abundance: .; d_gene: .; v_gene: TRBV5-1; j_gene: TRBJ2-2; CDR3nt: TGCGCCAGCAGCCCACTTCCGACCGGGGAGCTGTTTTTT; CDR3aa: CASSPLPTGELFF
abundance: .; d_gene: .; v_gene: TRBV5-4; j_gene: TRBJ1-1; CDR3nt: TGTGCCAGCAGCTTGGATAGGCAGCCGAACACTGAAGCTTTCTTT; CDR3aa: CASSLDRQPNTEAFF
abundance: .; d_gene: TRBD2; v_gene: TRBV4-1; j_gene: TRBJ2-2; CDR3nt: TGCGCCAGCAGCGGACGTGGGGCGGGAGGGGGTAACACCGGGGAGCTGTTTTTT; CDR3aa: CASSGRGAGGGNTGELFF
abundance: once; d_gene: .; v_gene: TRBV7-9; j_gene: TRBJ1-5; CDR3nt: TGTGCCAGCAGCCGAATAGAGTCGGGGGACAATCAGCCCCAGCATTTT; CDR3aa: CASSRIESGDNQPQHF
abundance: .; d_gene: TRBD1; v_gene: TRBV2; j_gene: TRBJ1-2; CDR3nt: TGTGCCAGCAGTGAAACAGGACAGGGGATCGCTAACTATGGCTACACCTTC; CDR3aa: CASSETGQGIANYGYTF
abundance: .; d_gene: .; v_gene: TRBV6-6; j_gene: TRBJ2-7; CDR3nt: TGTGCCAGCAGTTACTCTTTGCCGGGAAGCCGGCAGTACTTC; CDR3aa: CASSYSLPGSRQYF
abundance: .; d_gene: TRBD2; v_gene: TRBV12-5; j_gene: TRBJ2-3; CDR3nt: TGTGCTAGTGCCCCCGCGGGAGCCTTGGATACGCAGTATTTT; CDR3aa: CASAPAGALDTQYF
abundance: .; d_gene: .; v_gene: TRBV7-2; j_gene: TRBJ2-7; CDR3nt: TGTGCCAGCAGCTTAGGTCGCGCCTCCTACGAGCAGTACTTC; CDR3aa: CASSLGRASYEQYF
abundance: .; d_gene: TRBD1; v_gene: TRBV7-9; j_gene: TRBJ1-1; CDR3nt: TGTGCCAGCAGCTTAACAGGGGGCACTGAAGCTTTCTTT; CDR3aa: CASSLTGGTEAFF
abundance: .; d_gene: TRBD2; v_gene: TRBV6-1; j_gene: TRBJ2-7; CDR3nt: TGTGCCAGCAGGGGGGCGGGAGGGCCGTTGGAGCAGTACTTC; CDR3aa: CASRGAGGPLEQYF
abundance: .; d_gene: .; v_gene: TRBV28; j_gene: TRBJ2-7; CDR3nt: TGTGCCAGCAGGGGTACAGGTATACTACACGAGCAGTACTTC; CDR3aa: CASRGTGILHEQYF
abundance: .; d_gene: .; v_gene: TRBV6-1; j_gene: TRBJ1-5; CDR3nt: TGTGCCAGCTCGGCAGATACCTCCAATCAGCCCCAGCATTTT; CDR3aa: CASSADTSNQPQHF
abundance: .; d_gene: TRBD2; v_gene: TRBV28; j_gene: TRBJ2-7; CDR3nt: TGTGCCAGCAGTTCCGAGAAGTGGCGGGAGAGCTACGAGCAGTACTTC; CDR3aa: CASSSEKWRESYEQYF
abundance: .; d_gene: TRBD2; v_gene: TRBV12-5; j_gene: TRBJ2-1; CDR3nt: TGTGCTAGTGGGCAAGCCGGGACTAGCGGATACAATGAGCAGTTCTTC; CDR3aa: CASGQAGTSGYNEQFF
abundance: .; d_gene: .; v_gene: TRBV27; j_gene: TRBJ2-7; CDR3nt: TGTGCCAGCACCGCGGACCTAATTTCCTACGAGCAGTACTTC; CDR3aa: CASTADLISYEQYF
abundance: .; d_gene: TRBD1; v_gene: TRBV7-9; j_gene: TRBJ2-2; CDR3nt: TGTGCCAGCAGCCCAGACCCGGGACAGGGGTACGCCGGGGAGCTGTTTTTT; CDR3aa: CASSPDPGQGYAGELFF
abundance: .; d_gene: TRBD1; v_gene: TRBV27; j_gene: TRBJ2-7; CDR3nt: TGTGCCAGCAGGGCCGGGACAGGGGGCTACGAGCAGTACTTC; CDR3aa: CASRAGTGGYEQYF
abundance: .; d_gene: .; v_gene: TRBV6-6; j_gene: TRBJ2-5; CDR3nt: TGTGCCAGCAGTTACTCTGGGGACACGGAGTCTAAAGGGCAGTACTTC; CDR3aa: CASSYSGDTESKGQYF
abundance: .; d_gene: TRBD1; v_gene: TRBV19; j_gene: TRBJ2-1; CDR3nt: TGTGCCAGTAGTAAGTGGGACAGGGCCTGGACCGATTCTAGCTCCTACAATGAGCAGTTCTTC; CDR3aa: CASSKWDRAWTDSSSYNEQFF
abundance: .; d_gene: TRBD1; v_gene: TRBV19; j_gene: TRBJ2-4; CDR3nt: TGTGCCAGTAGTCCACAGGGGGCAATAGCCAAAAACATTCAGTACTTC; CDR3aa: CASSPQGAIAKNIQYF
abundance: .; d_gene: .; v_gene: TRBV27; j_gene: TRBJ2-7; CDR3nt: TGTGCCAGCGGATGGACAGTCCTAGACGAGCAGTACTTC; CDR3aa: CASGWTVLDEQYF
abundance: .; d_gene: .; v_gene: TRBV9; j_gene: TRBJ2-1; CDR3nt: TGTGCCAGCAGCGTAGGGGATTACAATGAGCAGTTCTTC; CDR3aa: CASSVGDYNEQFF
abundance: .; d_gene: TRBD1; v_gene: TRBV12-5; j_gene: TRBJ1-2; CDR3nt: TGTGCTAGTGGTTTGGTTTTAGGCGGCAGGGGGAGCGGCTACACCTTC; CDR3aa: CASGLVLGGRGSGYTF
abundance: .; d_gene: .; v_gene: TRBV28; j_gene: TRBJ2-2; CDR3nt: TGTGCCAGCAGTTCCACATGGGGGGAGCTGTTTTTT; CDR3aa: CASSSTWGELFF
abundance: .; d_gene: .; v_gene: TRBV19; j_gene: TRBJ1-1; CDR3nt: TGTGCCAGTAGTATGACGGTGGGGACACGTGAAGCTTTCTTT; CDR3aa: CASSMTVGTREAFF
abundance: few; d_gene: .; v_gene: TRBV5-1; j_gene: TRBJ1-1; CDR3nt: TGCGCCAGCAGCTTGGACAGCCATAAAAACACTGAAGCTTTCTTT; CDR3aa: CASSLDSHKNTEAFF
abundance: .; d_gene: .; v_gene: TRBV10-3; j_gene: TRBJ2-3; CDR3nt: TGTGCCATCAGTGAACGTATGGCTGGCACAGATACGCAGTATTTT; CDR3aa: CAISERMAGTDTQYF